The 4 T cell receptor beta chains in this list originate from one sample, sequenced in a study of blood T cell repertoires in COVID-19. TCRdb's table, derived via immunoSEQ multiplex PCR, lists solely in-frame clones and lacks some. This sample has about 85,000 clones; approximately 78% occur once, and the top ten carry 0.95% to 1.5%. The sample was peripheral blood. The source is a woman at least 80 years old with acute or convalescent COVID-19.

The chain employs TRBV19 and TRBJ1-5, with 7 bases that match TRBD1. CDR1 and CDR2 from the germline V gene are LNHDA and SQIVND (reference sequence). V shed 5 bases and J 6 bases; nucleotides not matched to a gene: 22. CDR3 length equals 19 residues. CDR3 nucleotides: TGTGCCAGTAGTTTCGGACTTGGTTGGCAGGGGGTGCGGGGTCAGCCCCAGCATTTT. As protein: CASSFGLGWQGVRGQPQHF.

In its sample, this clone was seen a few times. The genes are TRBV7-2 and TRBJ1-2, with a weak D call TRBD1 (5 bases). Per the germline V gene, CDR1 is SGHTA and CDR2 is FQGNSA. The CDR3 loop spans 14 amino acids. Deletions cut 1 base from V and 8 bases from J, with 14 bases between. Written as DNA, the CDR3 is TGTGCCAGCAGCTTAGGGGGAAGGGGAAGGGGCTACACCTTC. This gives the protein CASSLGGRGRGYTF. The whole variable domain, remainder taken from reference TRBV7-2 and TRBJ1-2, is GAGVSQSPSNKVTEKGKDVELRCDPISGHTALYWYRQSLGQGLEFLIYFQGNSAPDKSGLPSDRFSAERTGGSVSTLTIQRTQQEDSAVYLCASSLGGRGRGYTFGSGTRLTVV.

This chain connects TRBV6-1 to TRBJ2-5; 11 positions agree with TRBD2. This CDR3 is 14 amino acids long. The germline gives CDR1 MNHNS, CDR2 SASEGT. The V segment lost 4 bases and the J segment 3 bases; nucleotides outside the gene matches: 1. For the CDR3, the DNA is TGTGCCAGCAGTGTAGCGGGAGGGGAAGAGACCCAGTACTTC. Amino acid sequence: CASSVAGGEETQYF.

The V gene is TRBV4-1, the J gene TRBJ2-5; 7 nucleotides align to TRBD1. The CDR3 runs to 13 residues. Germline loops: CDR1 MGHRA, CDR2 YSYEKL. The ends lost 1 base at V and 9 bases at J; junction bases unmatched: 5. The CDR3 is CASSQVDRDAQYF. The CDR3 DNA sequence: TGCGCCAGCAGCCAAGTCGACAGGGACGCCCAGTACTTC.